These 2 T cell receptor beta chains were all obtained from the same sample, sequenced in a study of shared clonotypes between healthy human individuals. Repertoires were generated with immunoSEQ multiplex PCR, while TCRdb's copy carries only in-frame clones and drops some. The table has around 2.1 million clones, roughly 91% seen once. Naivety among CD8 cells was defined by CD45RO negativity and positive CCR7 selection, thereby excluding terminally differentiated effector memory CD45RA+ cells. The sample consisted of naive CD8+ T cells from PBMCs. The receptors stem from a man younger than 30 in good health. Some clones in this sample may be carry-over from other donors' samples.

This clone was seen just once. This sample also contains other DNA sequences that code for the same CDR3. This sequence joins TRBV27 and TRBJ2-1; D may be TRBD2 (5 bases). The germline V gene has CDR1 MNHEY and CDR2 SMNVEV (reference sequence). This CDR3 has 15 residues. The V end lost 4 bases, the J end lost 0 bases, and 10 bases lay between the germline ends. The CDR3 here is CASSSRGSSYNEQFF. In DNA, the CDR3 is TGTGCCAGCAGTTCGCGTGGGAGCTCCTACAATGAGCAGTTCTTC.

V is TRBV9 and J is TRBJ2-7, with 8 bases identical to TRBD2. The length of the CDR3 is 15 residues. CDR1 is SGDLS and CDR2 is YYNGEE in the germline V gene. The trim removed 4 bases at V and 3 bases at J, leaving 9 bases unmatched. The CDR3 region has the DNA TGTGCCAGCAGCTTTGGGACTACTAGCGGCTACGAGCAGTACTTC. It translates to CASSFGTTSGYEQYF.